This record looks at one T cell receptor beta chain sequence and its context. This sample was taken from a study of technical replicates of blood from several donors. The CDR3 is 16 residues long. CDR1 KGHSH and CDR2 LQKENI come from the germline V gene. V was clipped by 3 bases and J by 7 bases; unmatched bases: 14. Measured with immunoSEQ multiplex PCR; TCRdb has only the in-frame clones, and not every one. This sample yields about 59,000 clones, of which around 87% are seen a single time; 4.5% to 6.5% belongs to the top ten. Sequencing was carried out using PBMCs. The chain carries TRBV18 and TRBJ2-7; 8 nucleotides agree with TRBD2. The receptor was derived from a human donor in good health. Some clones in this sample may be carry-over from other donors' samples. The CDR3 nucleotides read TGTGCCAGCTCACCCCGGAGTGTAATAGCGGGACCGGAGCAGTACTTC. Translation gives CASSPRSVIAGPEQYF.